The 8 T cell receptor beta chains presented below share a single source sample, sequenced in a study of shared clonotypes between healthy human individuals. Sequencing was performed with immunoSEQ multiplex PCR; in TCRdb, only in-frame clones are kept and a portion is missing. The sample yields 2 million to 2.5 million clones, around 95% seen once. Specimen: naive CD4+ T cells sorted from blood. The subset here: CD45RA+ positively selected. The receptors shown here come from a man between 18 and 29 years old in good health.

The chain recombines TRBV9 with TRBJ1-2; no definite D call. The V gene lost 4 bases and the J gene lost 4 bases, with 11 bases spanning the gap. Looked up from germline, CDR1 is SGDLS and CDR2 is YYNGEE. The CDR3 has 13 amino acids. The CDR3 DNA reads TGTGCCAGCAGCAGCGGGGATCCCTATGGCTACACCTTC. It translates to CASSSGDPYGYTF.

The chain combines TRBV30 with TRBJ2-7, with TRBD2 matching over 14 bases. The V segment lost 3 bases and the J segment 7 bases; nucleotides outside the gene matches: 5. The CDR3 spans 14 residues. CDR1 and CDR2 from the germline V gene are GTSNPN and SVGIG (reference sequence). CDR3 protein: CAWRRLAGGQEQYF. For the CDR3, the DNA is TGTGCCTGGAGGAGACTAGCGGGGGGGCAAGAGCAGTACTTC.

V and J are TRBV18 and TRBJ2-2, with D unclear. This CDR3 is 14 amino acids long. Germline V gene sequence: CDR1 KGHSH, CDR2 LQKENI. V was clipped by 2 bases and J by 6 bases, with 10 bases between them. The CDR3 DNA follows: TGTGCCAGCTCACCAAGTCTCGTGGCCGGGGAGCTGTTTTTT. Translated, it gives CASSPSLVAGELFF.

V usage is TRBV4-1 and J usage is TRBJ2-2; 7 nucleotides line up with TRBD2. CDR1 is MGHRA, CDR2 YSYEKL, per germline. V shed 4 bases and J 0 bases; nucleotides not matched to a gene: 5. This CDR3 is built from 16 residues. CDR3 in amino acids: CASSPPSGANTGELFF. The CDR3 DNA is TGCGCCAGCAGCCCTCCTAGCGGCGCGAACACCGGGGAGCTGTTTTTT.

The chain carries TRBV5-1 and TRBJ2-3, with a tentative D call TRBD2 (5 bases). Germline V gene lookup returns CDR1 SGHRS and CDR2 YFSETQ. Trimming removed 4 bases from V and 5 bases from J, with 14 bases in between. The CDR3 covers 14 residues. CDR3 amino acids: CASSITDRGDTQYF. CDR3 DNA sequence: TGCGCCAGCAGCATAACGGACCGGGGAGATACGCAGTATTTT. Supplemented by reference TRBV5-1 and TRBJ2-3, the full variable domain reads KAGVTQTPRYLIKTRGQQVTLSCSPISGHRSVSWYQQTPGQGLQFLFEYFSETQRNKGNFPGRFSGRQFSNSRSEMNVSTLELGDSALYLCASSITDRGDTQYFGPGTRLTVL.

This chain joins TRBV12-5 and TRBJ2-7, with 7 bases identical to TRBD2. This CDR3 comprises 14 residues. Germline CDR1 and CDR2: LGHNT and FRNRAP. The V gene end was trimmed by 2 bases and the J gene end by 2 bases; junction bases not matched to a gene: 3. The CDR3, as DNA: TGTGCTAGTGGTTTGCAAGGGACTACCTACGAGCAGTACTTC. Protein: CASGLQGTTYEQYF.

V and J are TRBV7-2 and TRBJ2-7; TRBD2 matches at 11 bases. V was pared by 1 base and J by 6 bases, with 8 bases of the junction left unmatched. CDR1 is SGHTA, CDR2 FQGNSA, per germline. The CDR3 covers 16 residues. The DNA for the CDR3 is TGTGCCAGCAGCTTAGTGACTAGCGGGGCCGGGGGCGAGCAGTACTTC. Residues: CASSLVTSGAGGEQYF. The entire variable domain, with the rest obtained from reference TRBV7-2 and TRBJ2-7, is as follows: GAGVSQSPSNKVTEKGKDVELRCDPISGHTALYWYRQSLGQGLEFLIYFQGNSAPDKSGLPSDRFSAERTGGSVSTLTIQRTQQEDSAVYLCASSLVTSGAGGEQYFGPGTRLTVT.

The V call is TRBV11-2, the J call TRBJ1-4, with 8 bases fitting TRBD1. The CDR3 length is 14 residues. The V gene's germline CDR1 is SGHAT and CDR2 FQNNGV. V dropped 3 bases and J dropped 7; count of bases not matched to a gene: 4. CDR3 amino acids: CASSLGQAAEKLFF. CDR3 bases: TGTGCCAGCAGCTTGGGACAGGCCGCTGAAAAACTGTTTTTT. The full variable domain, rest sourced from reference TRBV11-2 and TRBJ1-4, is EAGVAQSPRYKIIEKRQSVAFWCNPISGHATLYWYQQILGQGPKLLIQFQNNGVVDDSQLPKDRFSAERLKGVDSTLKIQPAKLEDSAVYLCASSLGQAAEKLFFGSGTQLSVL.